Listed below are T cell receptor beta chains from one sample, sequenced in a study of T cell responses to AZD1222 COVID-19 vaccine. Measured with immunoSEQ multiplex PCR; TCRdb has only the in-frame clones, and not every one. Of about 150,000 clones in the sample, roughly 88% were seen once. Sequenced here: peripheral blood, sampled 28 days after the second AZD1222 dose. Receptors originate from an adult who received the AZD1222 COVID-19 vaccine. Both conserved end residues are part of each CDR3. D genes are given only for firm matches. The size field is filled for only some rows; it gives once, few, many or a size class.

D gene: TRBD1; J gene: TRBJ1-3; clone size: once; V gene: TRBV18; CDR3 DNA: TGTGCCAGCTCACCCCTCGAAGGGGGCGGAAACACCATATATTTT; CDR3 protein: CASSPLEGGGNTIYF
D gene: NA; J gene: TRBJ1-5; clone size: NA; V gene: TRBV10-3; CDR3 DNA: TGTGCCATCAGTGAGCTGGACGGCGGCAATCAGCCCCAGCATTTT; CDR3 protein: CAISELDGGNQPQHF
D gene: TRBD1; J gene: TRBJ1-2; clone size: NA; V gene: TRBV6-6; CDR3 DNA: TGTGCCAGCAGTACCCAGGGGGGGGGCTACACCTTC; CDR3 protein: CASSTQGGGYTF
D gene: NA; J gene: TRBJ2-2; clone size: NA; V gene: TRBV4-3; CDR3 DNA: TGCGCCAGCAGCCGCGGGACGGGACAGACTAACACCGGGGAGCTGTTTTTT; CDR3 protein: CASSRGTGQTNTGELFF
D gene: NA; J gene: TRBJ1-2; clone size: NA; V gene: TRBV3-1/TRBV3-2; CDR3 DNA: TGTGCCAGCAGCCAGGCCCCATTTGGCTACACCTTC; CDR3 protein: CASSQAPFGYTF
D gene: TRBD1; J gene: TRBJ1-1; clone size: NA; V gene: TRBV7-3; CDR3 DNA: TGTGCCAGCACGCCGGGACAGCCCGCTGAAGCTTTCTTT; CDR3 protein: CASTPGQPAEAFF
D gene: TRBD1; J gene: TRBJ2-3; clone size: NA; V gene: TRBV5-1; CDR3 DNA: TGCGCCAGCAGTGCCAGGGACGACGGGACAGATACAGATACGCAGTATTTT; CDR3 protein: CASSARDDGTDTDTQYF
D gene: NA; J gene: TRBJ2-3; clone size: NA; V gene: TRBV2; CDR3 DNA: TGTGCCAACTGCCCCCCATGGGCGGGCGGCACAGATACGCAGTATTTT; CDR3 protein: CANCPPWAGGTDTQYF
D gene: NA; J gene: TRBJ1-5; clone size: NA; V gene: TRBV24-1; CDR3 DNA: TGTGCCACCAGTGACAACAATCAGCCCCAGCATTTT; CDR3 protein: CATSDNNQPQHF
D gene: NA; J gene: TRBJ1-1; clone size: NA; V gene: TRBV6-2/TRBV6-3; CDR3 DNA: TGTGCCAGCAGTTACTCGGGGCGGATTGCTGAAGCTTTCTTT; CDR3 protein: CASSYSGRIAEAFF
D gene: NA; J gene: TRBJ2-7; clone size: NA; V gene: TRBV28; CDR3 DNA: TGTGCCAGCAGCCTGGGGGTTTACGAGCAGTACTTC; CDR3 protein: CASSLGVYEQYF
D gene: NA; J gene: TRBJ2-7; clone size: few; V gene: TRBV27; CDR3 DNA: TGTGCCAGCAGGGCACAGGGCCCCTACGAGCAGTACTTC; CDR3 protein: CASRAQGPYEQYF
D gene: NA; J gene: TRBJ1-6; clone size: NA; V gene: TRBV21-1; CDR3 DNA: TGTGCCAGCAGCCCCTGGGACAGGGTAAATTCACCCCTCCACTTT; CDR3 protein: CASSPWDRVNSPLHF
D gene: NA; J gene: TRBJ1-1; clone size: NA; V gene: TRBV6-5; CDR3 DNA: TGTGCCAGCAGTTACTCGAGGTCGGGGCCTGAAGCTTTCTTT; CDR3 protein: CASSYSRSGPEAFF
D gene: TRBD1; J gene: TRBJ1-2; clone size: NA; V gene: TRBV28; CDR3 DNA: TGTGCCAGCAGTTTATCGGGACAGAACTATGGCTACACCTTC; CDR3 protein: CASSLSGQNYGYTF
D gene: TRBD1; J gene: TRBJ1-5; clone size: NA; V gene: TRBV24-1; CDR3 DNA: TGTGCCACCAGTGATTCTTCCAGGGGGAGGGACCCCCAGCATTTT; CDR3 protein: CATSDSSRGRDPQHF
D gene: NA; J gene: TRBJ1-3; clone size: NA; V gene: TRBV9; CDR3 DNA: TGTGCCAGCAGCGTAGACGGAAACACCATATATTTT; CDR3 protein: CASSVDGNTIYF
D gene: TRBD2; J gene: TRBJ2-5; clone size: NA; V gene: TRBV4-3; CDR3 DNA: TGCGCCAGCAGCCAAGATTTCGGACTAGCGGGAGAAAAAAGGGAGACCCAGTACTTC; CDR3 protein: CASSQDFGLAGEKRETQYF
D gene: TRBD2; J gene: TRBJ2-5; clone size: NA; V gene: TRBV7-2; CDR3 DNA: TGTGCCAGCAGCTTAGGTAGCGGGTTAGAGACCCAGTACTTC; CDR3 protein: CASSLGSGLETQYF
D gene: NA; J gene: TRBJ1-3; clone size: NA; V gene: TRBV6-5; CDR3 DNA: TGTGCCAGCAGTTATTCAGTGATCTCTGGAAACACCATATATTTT; CDR3 protein: CASSYSVISGNTIYF
D gene: TRBD1; J gene: TRBJ2-7; clone size: NA; V gene: TRBV5-6; CDR3 DNA: TGTGCCAGCAGCTTTAGGGGACAGAGCTACGAGCAGTACTTC; CDR3 protein: CASSFRGQSYEQYF
D gene: TRBD1; J gene: TRBJ1-5; clone size: NA; V gene: TRBV5-6; CDR3 DNA: TGTGCCAGCAGCATGGGAGGATGGGGACAGACGAATCAGCCCCAGCATTTT; CDR3 protein: CASSMGGWGQTNQPQHF
D gene: TRBD1; J gene: TRBJ1-5; clone size: NA; V gene: TRBV10-2; CDR3 DNA: TGCGCCAGCAGGGGGACAGGGGATCAGCCCCAGCATTTT; CDR3 protein: CASRGTGDQPQHF
D gene: TRBD2; J gene: TRBJ2-2; clone size: NA; V gene: TRBV19; CDR3 DNA: TGTGCCAGTAGTATGTCTAGCGGGAGGGCTAACACCGGGGAGCTGTTTTTT; CDR3 protein: CASSMSSGRANTGELFF
D gene: NA; J gene: TRBJ1-2; clone size: NA; V gene: TRBV3-1/TRBV3-2; CDR3 DNA: TGTGCCAGCAGCCAAGACAGGGTGGGTGGCTACACCTTC; CDR3 protein: CASSQDRVGGYTF
D gene: NA; J gene: TRBJ2-6; clone size: NA; V gene: TRBV7-9; CDR3 DNA: TGTGCCAGCAGCCCACGAGTCGCTGGGGCCAACGTCCTGACTTTC; CDR3 protein: CASSPRVAGANVLTF
D gene: TRBD1; J gene: TRBJ1-5; clone size: once; V gene: TRBV19; CDR3 DNA: TGTGCCAGTAGTATAGGACAGGGGGCGTTGAGCAATCAGCCCCAGCATTTT; CDR3 protein: CASSIGQGALSNQPQHF
D gene: NA; J gene: TRBJ2-1; clone size: NA; V gene: TRBV5-8; CDR3 DNA: TGTGCCAGCAGCCGCCTGGGGGGCTCCTACAATGAGCAGTTCTTC; CDR3 protein: CASSRLGGSYNEQFF
D gene: TRBD2; J gene: TRBJ2-3; clone size: NA; V gene: TRBV2; CDR3 DNA: TGTGCCAGCAGTGGGGTTAGCGGGGGGACCACAGATACGCAGTATTTT; CDR3 protein: CASSGVSGGTTDTQYF
D gene: TRBD1; J gene: TRBJ1-5; clone size: NA; V gene: TRBV19; CDR3 DNA: TGTGCCAGTACCAGTAGCCCCAGACAGGGTCGCAATCAGCCCCAGCATTTT; CDR3 protein: CASTSSPRQGRNQPQHF
D gene: NA; J gene: TRBJ1-1; clone size: NA; V gene: TRBV6-5; CDR3 DNA: TGTGCCACCAGGGGAGGAACTGAAGCTTTCTTT; CDR3 protein: CATRGGTEAFF
D gene: NA; J gene: TRBJ1-1; clone size: few; V gene: TRBV9; CDR3 DNA: TGTGCCAGCAGCGTAGATGAGTACGGTGACACTGAAGCTTTCTTT; CDR3 protein: CASSVDEYGDTEAFF
D gene: NA; J gene: TRBJ2-5; clone size: NA; V gene: TRBV5-1; CDR3 DNA: TGCGCCAGCAGCTTCCAGGGTTCGGAGGAGACCCAGTACTTC; CDR3 protein: CASSFQGSEETQYF
D gene: TRBD1; J gene: TRBJ1-6; clone size: NA; V gene: TRBV6-6; CDR3 DNA: TGTGCCAGCAGCAGACAGGGGAATAATTCACCCCTCCACTTT; CDR3 protein: CASSRQGNNSPLHF
D gene: NA; J gene: TRBJ2-2; clone size: few; V gene: TRBV5-1; CDR3 DNA: TGCGCCAGCAGCTTGTATGCAGAGTCCGGGGAGCTGTTTTTT; CDR3 protein: CASSLYAESGELFF
D gene: NA; J gene: TRBJ2-5; clone size: NA; V gene: TRBV5-1; CDR3 DNA: TGCGCCAGCAGCACCGGACGCGACCAAGAGACCCAGTACTTC; CDR3 protein: CASSTGRDQETQYF
D gene: TRBD1; J gene: TRBJ1-4; clone size: NA; V gene: TRBV6-5; CDR3 DNA: TGTGCCAGCAGTTCTGGGGACAGGACAACTAATGAAAAACTGTTTTTT; CDR3 protein: CASSSGDRTTNEKLFF
D gene: TRBD1; J gene: TRBJ1-5; clone size: NA; V gene: TRBV24-1; CDR3 DNA: TGTGCCACCAGTTACAGGGGCACAAATCAGCCCCAGCATTTT; CDR3 protein: CATSYRGTNQPQHF
D gene: TRBD1; J gene: TRBJ1-2; clone size: NA; V gene: TRBV28; CDR3 DNA: TGTGCCAGCAGTCCATTCCCTAGGACAGGGTCGGGGCATGGCTACACCTTC; CDR3 protein: CASSPFPRTGSGHGYTF
D gene: TRBD1; J gene: TRBJ2-6; clone size: NA; V gene: TRBV5-1; CDR3 DNA: TGCGCCAGCAGCCTAGGGACAGCTTCTGGGGCCAACGTCCTGACTTTC; CDR3 protein: CASSLGTASGANVLTF
D gene: TRBD1; J gene: TRBJ2-7; clone size: once; V gene: TRBV6-6; CDR3 DNA: TGTGCCAGTCAACACAGGGGATCCTACGAGCAGTACTTC; CDR3 protein: CASQHRGSYEQYF
D gene: NA; J gene: TRBJ2-5; clone size: NA; V gene: TRBV5-1; CDR3 DNA: TGCGCCAGCAGCTCCTCGGGCGGCCTTTCAAGATGGGAGACCCAGTACTTC; CDR3 protein: CASSSSGGLSRWETQYF
D gene: NA; J gene: TRBJ2-2; clone size: NA; V gene: TRBV6-5; CDR3 DNA: TGTGCCAGCCAGGCCGGCTGGGACCGGGAGCTGTTTTTT; CDR3 protein: CASQAGWDRELFF
D gene: NA; J gene: TRBJ1-1; clone size: NA; V gene: TRBV30; CDR3 DNA: TGTGCCTGGAGGGAATGGACTGAAGCTTTCTTT; CDR3 protein: CAWREWTEAFF
D gene: NA; J gene: TRBJ1-1; clone size: NA; V gene: TRBV7-9; CDR3 DNA: TGTGCCAGCAGCTTAAGGATTGAAGCTTTCTTT; CDR3 protein: CASSLRIEAFF
D gene: TRBD2; J gene: TRBJ2-7; clone size: NA; V gene: TRBV24-1; CDR3 DNA: TGTGCCACCAGCAAATCGGGGGGACCAACCTACGAGCAGTACTTC; CDR3 protein: CATSKSGGPTYEQYF
D gene: NA; J gene: TRBJ1-2; clone size: NA; V gene: TRBV18; CDR3 DNA: TGTGCCAGCTCACCGTGGGAGGAACGGACTAACTATGGCTACACCTTC; CDR3 protein: CASSPWEERTNYGYTF
D gene: NA; J gene: TRBJ1-2; clone size: NA; V gene: TRBV12-3/TRBV12-4; CDR3 DNA: TGTGCCAGCAGTTCCGCGGCGTATGGCTACACCTTC; CDR3 protein: CASSSAAYGYTF
D gene: NA; J gene: TRBJ1-4; clone size: NA; V gene: TRBV19; CDR3 DNA: TGTGCCAGTAGTATCTATCTTAATGAAAAACTGTTTTTT; CDR3 protein: CASSIYLNEKLFF
D gene: NA; J gene: TRBJ2-5; clone size: NA; V gene: TRBV7-9; CDR3 DNA: TGTGCCAGCAGCCTCGGGGCACTGGAGACCCAGTACTTC; CDR3 protein: CASSLGALETQYF
D gene: NA; J gene: TRBJ2-5; clone size: NA; V gene: TRBV6-2/TRBV6-3; CDR3 DNA: TGTGCCAGCAGTTACTCTAGGGTAGCCAAGACCCAGTACTTC; CDR3 protein: CASSYSRVAKTQYF
D gene: NA; J gene: TRBJ2-7; clone size: NA; V gene: TRBV6-5; CDR3 DNA: TGTGCCAGCAGTAGCCGGGACAAGGACTACGAGCAGTACTTC; CDR3 protein: CASSSRDKDYEQYF
D gene: NA; J gene: TRBJ1-4; clone size: NA; V gene: TRBV15; CDR3 DNA: TGTGCCACCAGCGACCAGGGTTCAGCTAATGAAAAACTGTTTTTT; CDR3 protein: CATSDQGSANEKLFF
D gene: NA; J gene: TRBJ1-2; clone size: NA; V gene: TRBV19; CDR3 DNA: TGTGCCAGTAGTATAGCCGGGACTGGCTACACCTTC; CDR3 protein: CASSIAGTGYTF